The T cell receptor beta chain under discussion was sequenced for a study of CD8+CD57+ T cells in acquired aplastic anemia. Overall study: The average for DNA from sorted CD4+ and CD8+ cells was 3 to 3.5 ug.

This clonotype was detected ten times or more. Its antigen remains unknown. The TCR beta profiling, which covered VDJ combination and CDR3 sequence, was carried out using genomic DNA as the template. MiXCR, applied by TCRdb to the reads, yields one record per CDR3 protein. The data hold under 150,000 distinct CDR3 sequences, with about 40% observed a single time. General study points: Levels of CD8+ Simpson's diversity were not significantly distinct in patients versus controls. Researchers report that 25 to 30 CD8+ CDR3 sequences appeared in both patients and controls.

Sequencing was done on patients that had shown CD8+CD57+ cell expansion by flow cytometry. Sampling of blood occurred while the patients had still received no therapy. This CDR3 comprises 13 residues. With V trimmed by 8 bases and J by 1 base, 4 bases remained unmatched. Input material: sorted CD4+, CD8+, or CD8+CD57+ T cells (not recorded which) from PBMCs. The receptor was derived from a human donor with aplastic anemia. V is TRBV12-3 or TRBV12-4 and J is TRBJ1-1, with TRBD1 matching 7 bases. CDR3: CASHNRGNTEAFF. CDR3 bases: TGTGCCAGCCATAACAGGGGGAACACTGAAGCTTTCTTT.